Presented here are 26 T cell receptor beta chains from one specimen sequenced in a study of T cell responses to AZD1222 COVID-19 vaccine. The table came from immunoSEQ multiplex PCR; TCRdb's copy has only in-frame clones and leaves some out. This sample has roughly 140,000 clones; approximately 88% occur once, and the top ten carry about 15%. Sequenced material: peripheral blood, taken on day 0 of AZD1222 vaccination. These receptors were obtained from an adult in good health.

The V call is TRBV24-1, the J call TRBJ1-3; D unresolved. CDR3 length equals 14 residues. Deletions cut 4 bases from V and 4 bases from J, with 10 bases between. Germline V CDR1 and CDR2: KGHDR, SFDVKD. CDR3 residues: CATSDPGLGNTIYF. The CDR3 DNA reads as TGTGCCACCAGTGACCCCGGACTCGGAAACACCATATATTTT.

The chain employs TRBV6-5 and TRBJ2-7; 8 nucleotides agree with TRBD1. The CDR3 totals 14 residues. Germline CDR1 MNHEY, CDR2 SVGAGI. The V segment lost 8 bases and the J segment 3 bases; nucleotides outside the gene matches: 9. In DNA form, the CDR3 reads TGTGCCAGCGGCCAGACAGGGGTACTCTACGAGCAGTACTTC. Encoded protein: CASGQTGVLYEQYF.

The V call is TRBV5-1, the J call TRBJ2-5, with D unclear. Per the germline V gene, CDR1 is SGHRS and CDR2 is YFSETQ. CDR3 length: 14 residues. Trimming stripped 4 bases from V and 4 bases from J, with 14 bases between. The CDR3 DNA reads as TGCGCCAGCAGCCCCATGGGGTCCACAGAGACCCAGTACTTC. Translated: CASSPMGSTETQYF.

The rearrangement links TRBV7-9 to TRBJ2-5, with D hard to call. The V gene lost 4 bases and the J gene lost 5 bases, with 11 bases spanning the gap. Per germline, CDR1 SEHNR and CDR2 FQNEAQ (reference sequence). CDR3 size: 13 residues. The CDR3 is CASSSSPVETQYF. The CDR3 coding sequence is TGTGCCAGCAGCTCCTCCCCTGTGGAGACCCAGTACTTC.

The rearrangement links TRBV12-5 to TRBJ1-1; TRBD1 might be the D (6 bases). Germline CDR1 reads LGHNT; CDR2 reads FRNRAP. The V and J ends lost 3 bases and 10 bases respectively, with 18 bases between them. The CDR3 has 14 residues. The CDR3 protein is CASGLTGIGSGAFF. The CDR3 nucleotides read TGTGCTAGTGGTTTAACAGGGATCGGATCAGGAGCTTTCTTT.

This clone appeared once. The rearrangement joins TRBV5-1 to TRBJ2-1, with TRBD2 identical over 8 bases. V dropped 6 bases and J dropped 4; count of bases not matched to a gene: 6. Germline V lookup: CDR1 SGHRS, CDR2 YFSETQ. The CDR3 consists of 14 residues. The CDR3, as DNA: TGCGCCAGCACCCAGCGGGGGCCTTACAATGAGCAGTTCTTC. Translating it yields CASTQRGPYNEQFF. Filled out from reference TRBV5-1 and TRBJ2-1, the complete variable domain reads KAGVTQTPRYLIKTRGQQVTLSCSPISGHRSVSWYQQTPGQGLQFLFEYFSETQRNKGNFPGRFSGRQFSNSRSEMNVSTLELGDSALYLCASTQRGPYNEQFFGPGTRLTVL.

J is TRBJ2-3 and V is TRBV12-5; 8 nucleotides match TRBD2. This CDR3 comprises 12 residues. Unmatched junction bases numbered 0, after V lost 5 bases and J lost 5 bases. In germline, CDR1 is LGHNT, CDR2 FRNRAP. The CDR3 region is CASGAGGDTQYF. The CDR3 coding sequence is TGTGCTAGTGGTGCGGGGGGAGATACGCAGTATTTT.

The chain uses TRBV6-1 and TRBJ1-2; 8 nucleotides align to TRBD1. CDR1 is MNHNS, CDR2 SASEGT, per germline. This CDR3 is built from 14 residues. V lost 3 bases and J lost 4; bases outside the gene matches: 4. The DNA for the CDR3 is TGTGCCAGCAGTGATACCACAGGGGGCTATGGCTACACCTTC. It codes for CASSDTTGGYGYTF.

This chain links TRBV28 with TRBJ2-1; 9 nucleotides agree with TRBD1. This CDR3 has 15 amino acids. Germline trimming cut 5 bases from V and 6 bases from J; bases unmatched to any gene: 8. Germline V gene lookup returns CDR1 MDHEN and CDR2 SYDVKM. The CDR3 loop is CASSQQGASRNEQFF. The DNA for the CDR3 is TGTGCCAGCAGTCAACAGGGGGCGAGCCGCAATGAGCAGTTCTTC. Full variable domain (outside the CDR3, taken from reference TRBV28 and TRBJ2-1): DVKVTQSSRYLVKRTGEKVFLECVQDMDHENMFWYRQDPGLGLRLIYFSYDVKMKEKGDIPEGYSVSREKKERFSLILESASTNQTSMYLCASSQQGASRNEQFFGPGTRLTVL.

The chain links TRBV29-1 to TRBJ2-3, with 9 positions matching TRBD2. This CDR3 is built from 15 residues. Germline V lookup: CDR1 SQVTM, CDR2 ANQGSEA. The ends lost 4 bases at V and 2 bases at J; junction bases unmatched: 7. CDR3 DNA sequence: TGCAGCGTTGTTAGGACTAGCGAGCCCACAGATACGCAGTATTTT. This translates into CSVVRTSEPTDTQYF.

For the CDR3, the DNA is TGTGCCAGCAGCTTACAGGGAAGCTCCTACAATGAGCAGTTCTTC. Protein: CASSLQGSSYNEQFF. V gene TRBV7-6 combines with J gene TRBJ2-1; D is perhaps TRBD1 (5 bases). The CDR3 runs to 15 residues. The ends were cut back, 2 bases at V and 0 bases at J, with 8 bases in the middle. CDR1 and CDR2 from the germline V gene are SGHVS and FNYEAQ.

The chain links TRBV7-8 to TRBJ2-7, with D maybe TRBD1 (6 bases). Trimming shortened V by 6 bases and J by 7 bases, and 10 bases separated the two germline ends. Germline V gives CDR1 SGHVS, CDR2 FQNEAQ. The CDR3 is 11 amino acids. Here the CDR3 reads CASSIGGEQYF. DNA for the CDR3: TGTGCCAGCAGTATAGGGGGTGAGCAGTACTTC.

J is TRBJ1-1 and V is TRBV6-1; weak D call: TRBD1 (6 bases). The CDR3 covers 12 residues. Trimming shortened V by 3 bases and J by 9 bases, and 11 bases separated the two germline ends. CDR1 is MNHNS, CDR2 SASEGT, per germline. The CDR3 here is CASSEDSRQAFF. The CDR3 coding sequence is TGTGCCAGCAGTGAGGACAGTCGCCAAGCTTTCTTT.

The chain couples TRBV4-1 to TRBJ1-1, with 9 bases aligning to TRBD1. This CDR3 is 15 amino acids long. After removal of 4 bases from V and 4 bases from J, the junction contained 7 bases not matched to a gene. Germline V gene data show CDR1 as MGHRA and CDR2 as YSYEKL. The CDR3 protein is CASSPGTGRGTEAFF. The DNA for the CDR3 is TGCGCCAGCAGCCCTGGGACAGGGAGGGGCACTGAAGCTTTCTTT.

V and J are TRBV4-1 and TRBJ1-2, with TRBD1 matching 7 bases. The CDR3 is 17 residues long. Germline CDR1 and CDR2: MGHRA and YSYEKL. Trimming took 2 bases from V and 3 from J; bases not matched to a gene: 12. This CDR3 is CASSQPRQGFSDYGYTF. The CDR3 coding sequence is TGCGCCAGCAGCCAACCCCGACAGGGCTTTTCAGACTATGGCTACACCTTC.

The V gene is TRBV4-3, the J gene TRBJ2-3, with 8 positions matching TRBD2. After removal of 4 bases from V and 2 bases from J, the junction contained 8 bases not matched to a gene. CDR3 size: 16 residues. Germline lookup yields CDR1 LGHNA and CDR2 YSLEER. The CDR3 spells CASSPRGSGDTDTQYF. CDR3 bases: TGCGCCAGCAGCCCTCGGGGTAGCGGGGACACAGATACGCAGTATTTT.

CDR3 region: CASSQTGVGQETQYF. In DNA form, the CDR3 reads TGCGCCAGCAGCCAGACAGGGGTCGGGCAAGAGACCCAGTACTTC. V and J are TRBV4-1 and TRBJ2-5, with 8 bases identical to TRBD1. V lost 3 bases and J lost 2; bases outside the gene matches: 5. The CDR3 runs 15 residues. Germline CDR1 is MGHRA and CDR2 is YSYEKL.

The chain has TRBV2 and TRBJ2-7, with 10 bases lining up with TRBD1. Looked up from germline, CDR1 is SNHLY and CDR2 is FYNNEI. Trimming cost V 6 bases and J 0 bases; bases outside gene matches: 5. The CDR3 contains 15 residues. The CDR3 nucleotides read TGTGCCAGCAGCCCCGGGACAGGGGTCTCCTACGAGCAGTACTTC. This encodes CASSPGTGVSYEQYF. The entire variable domain, with the rest obtained from reference TRBV2 and TRBJ2-7, is as follows: EPEVTQTPSHQVTQMGQEVILRCVPISNHLYFYWYRQILGQKVEFLVSFYNNEISEKSEIFDDQFSVERPDGSNFTLKIRSTKLEDSAMYFCASSPGTGVSYEQYFGPGTRLTVT.

This clone came up a few times. The CDR3 spells CASRQGTGTDTQYF. The CDR3 DNA is TGTGCCAGCAGGCAGGGGACCGGCACAGATACGCAGTATTTT. The chain uses TRBV2 and TRBJ2-3; possibly TRBD1 for D (6 bases). Trimming removed 6 bases from V and 1 base from J, with 11 bases in between. Germline V gene sequence: CDR1 SNHLY, CDR2 FYNNEI. There are 14 residues in the CDR3.

The chain employs TRBV5-1 and TRBJ1-2, with TRBD1 as a possible D gene (6 bases). This CDR3 region has 13 residues. Germline assignment: CDR1 SGHRS and CDR2 YFSETQ. With 1 base removed from V and 4 bases from J, the gap between germline ends came to 8 bases. CDR3 coding DNA: TGCGCCAGCAGCTTGACACAGGGCTATGGCTACACCTTC. It encodes CASSLTQGYGYTF.

The chain joins TRBV19 to TRBJ1-6; possible D gene TRBD1, 6 bases. Germline V gives CDR1 LNHDA, CDR2 SQIVND (reference sequence). Trimming stripped 5 bases from V and 6 bases from J, with 20 bases between. The CDR3 consists of 17 residues. The CDR3 bases are TGTGCCAGTAGTGCCACCTCGTGGTGGGGGGCTAATTCACCCCTCCACTTT. As protein: CASSATSWWGANSPLHF.

The gene calls are TRBV18 and TRBJ1-1; D is unresolved. The CDR3 totals 16 residues. V gave up 3 bases and J gave up 2 bases, with 16 bases separating them. In germline, CDR1 is KGHSH, CDR2 LQKENI. CDR3 region: CASSPSVGGSNTEAFF. The CDR3, as DNA: TGTGCCAGCTCACCCTCAGTGGGAGGCTCAAACACTGAAGCTTTCTTT.

The J gene is TRBJ1-1, the V gene TRBV11-1; tentative D call: TRBD1 (5 bases). The CDR3 has 16 amino acids. The V end was cut by 5 bases, the J end by 7 bases, with 23 bases between. CDR1 and CDR2 from the germline V gene are SGHAT and FQDESV (reference sequence). The CDR3 protein is CASSRNEGSVYGEAFF. The CDR3 coding sequence is TGTGCCAGCAGCCGAAATGAGGGGTCGGTTTATGGTGAAGCTTTCTTT.

The gene calls are TRBV3-1 (or the pseudogene TRBV3-2) and TRBJ1-1; D might be TRBD1 (6 bases). In germline, CDR1 is LGHDT, CDR2 YNNKEL (reference sequence). V was shortened by 2 bases and J by 1 base, with 17 bases between the two germline ends. This CDR3 contains 17 residues. CDR3 in amino acids: CASSQRGWGGANTEAFF. CDR3 sequence (DNA): TGTGCCAGCAGCCAACGGGGTTGGGGGGGCGCGAACACTGAAGCTTTCTTT.

The rearrangement links TRBV27 to TRBJ1-4; possible D gene TRBD1, 6 bases. This CDR3 comprises 15 residues. The germline V gene encodes CDR1 MNHEY and CDR2 SMNVEV (reference sequence). Trimming shortened V by 5 bases and J by 8 bases, and 18 bases separated the two germline ends. CDR3 in DNA: TGTGCCAGCAGTCCCCGGGGGGGGGCGTTAGAAAAACTGTTTTTT. This encodes CASSPRGGALEKLFF. Together with reference TRBV27 and TRBJ1-4, the CDR3 gives the full variable domain: EAQVTQNPRYLITVTGKKLTVTCSQNMNHEYMSWYRQDPGLGLRQIYYSMNVEVTDKGDVPEGYKVSRKEKRNFPLILESPSPNQTSLYFCASSPRGGALEKLFFGSGTQLSVL.

The chain carries TRBV5-1 and TRBJ2-5, with 11 nucleotides matching TRBD2. This CDR3 is 14 amino acids long. Germline-derived CDR1 and CDR2 are SGHRS and YFSETQ. V lost 4 bases, J lost 5 bases, and 4 bases stayed unmatched. In DNA form, the CDR3 reads TGCGCCAGCAGCCCCGGGACTAGCGGCGAGACCCAGTACTTC. It encodes CASSPGTSGETQYF.